The rows below give T cell receptor beta chains drawn from one sample of a study of blood T cell repertoires in COVID-19. Here immunoSEQ multiplex PCR was the method, and the copy in TCRdb shows in-frame clones only, minus some. Among hundreds of thousands of clones, approximately 88% were seen once, and the ten largest hold approximately 5.7%. The sequencing input was PBMCs or T cells enriched from blood (not recorded which). All receptors derive from a middle-aged woman who had recovered from COVID-19. Each CDR3 is given with its conserved first and last residue. Each record gives: CDR3 DNA, CDR3 protein, clone size, J gene, D gene, V gene. The D gene is left open where the match is weak. Some rows mark clone size as missing; the rest say once, few, many or name a class of expanded clone.

CDR3nt: TGTGCCAGCAGTTTAGGGGGTAGCGGGAGGACGGCGGAGCAGTTCTTC; CDR3aa: CASSLGGSGRTAEQFF; abundance: NA; j_gene: TRBJ2-1; d_gene: TRBD2; v_gene: TRBV27
CDR3nt: TGTGCCAGTAGTACCCCCCCTGTGGGAGTTAATGAGCAGTTCTTC; CDR3aa: CASSTPPVGVNEQFF; abundance: NA; j_gene: TRBJ2-1; d_gene: NA; v_gene: TRBV19
CDR3nt: TGCGCCAGCAAACCGGGGGGGACTAGGAACTACGAGCAGTACTTC; CDR3aa: CASKPGGTRNYEQYF; abundance: NA; j_gene: TRBJ2-7; d_gene: TRBD2; v_gene: TRBV5-1
CDR3nt: TGTGCCAGCAGACCCGGGACAGGGGGTAACTACGAGCAGTACTTC; CDR3aa: CASRPGTGGNYEQYF; abundance: NA; j_gene: TRBJ2-7; d_gene: TRBD1; v_gene: TRBV27
CDR3nt: TGTGCCAGCAGTCCCCAGACAGGTGGGGGGCAGTTCTTC; CDR3aa: CASSPQTGGGQFF; abundance: NA; j_gene: TRBJ2-1; d_gene: NA; v_gene: TRBV27
CDR3nt: TGTGCCAGTAGTATAGGACAGGACGCTTTCTTT; CDR3aa: CASSIGQDAFF; abundance: NA; j_gene: TRBJ1-1; d_gene: NA; v_gene: TRBV19
CDR3nt: TGTGCCAGCAGCCGATCCCACGGCTCTGGAAACACCATATATTTT; CDR3aa: CASSRSHGSGNTIYF; abundance: NA; j_gene: TRBJ1-3; d_gene: NA; v_gene: TRBV14
CDR3nt: TGTGCCAGCAGCTTAGCGGTGGCAGAAGAGACCCAGTACTTC; CDR3aa: CASSLAVAEETQYF; abundance: NA; j_gene: TRBJ2-5; d_gene: NA; v_gene: TRBV7-2
CDR3nt: TGTGCCAGCAGCTTAAACAGGGCTACAAGTGAGACCCAGTACTTC; CDR3aa: CASSLNRATSETQYF; abundance: NA; j_gene: TRBJ2-5; d_gene: NA; v_gene: TRBV7-6
CDR3nt: TGTGCCAGCAGGGGGACAGGGGGTTGGGAGACCCAGTACTTC; CDR3aa: CASRGTGGWETQYF; abundance: NA; j_gene: TRBJ2-5; d_gene: TRBD1; v_gene: TRBV28
CDR3nt: TGCAGTGCTAGTTACAGGGCAGGGCTAGCGGGCCCATACAATGAGCAGTTCTTC; CDR3aa: CSASYRAGLAGPYNEQFF; abundance: NA; j_gene: TRBJ2-1; d_gene: TRBD2; v_gene: TRBV20-1
CDR3nt: TGTGCCAGCAGCGCGCCACAGGGGGTGTTTGCCGGGGAGCTGTTTTTT; CDR3aa: CASSAPQGVFAGELFF; abundance: NA; j_gene: TRBJ2-2; d_gene: TRBD1; v_gene: TRBV11-3
CDR3nt: TGTGCCAGCAGCAATCGGAGGGGGCCTAGGGAAAGCAATCAGCCCCAGCATTTT; CDR3aa: CASSNRRGPRESNQPQHF; abundance: NA; j_gene: TRBJ1-5; d_gene: NA; v_gene: TRBV21-1
CDR3nt: TGCGCCAGCAGCGGGGGTGAGGTGTTTAGGTACTTC; CDR3aa: CASSGGEVFRYF; abundance: NA; j_gene: TRBJ2-7; d_gene: NA; v_gene: TRBV10-1
CDR3nt: TGTGCCAGCAGTGTACAGGGAAGAGATACGCAGTATTTT; CDR3aa: CASSVQGRDTQYF; abundance: NA; j_gene: TRBJ2-3; d_gene: NA; v_gene: TRBV14
CDR3nt: TGTGCCAGCAGCCCGGGGACAGGCTCCTATAATTCACCCCTCCACTTT; CDR3aa: CASSPGTGSYNSPLHF; abundance: few; j_gene: TRBJ1-6; d_gene: NA; v_gene: TRBV21-1
CDR3nt: TGTGCCAGCAGCTTGGATCCCAGTAAAAACATTCAGTACTTC; CDR3aa: CASSLDPSKNIQYF; abundance: NA; j_gene: TRBJ2-4; d_gene: NA; v_gene: TRBV5-4
CDR3nt: TGTGCCAGCCGGGACAGGGAGTTCTATGGCTACACCTTC; CDR3aa: CASRDREFYGYTF; abundance: NA; j_gene: TRBJ1-2; d_gene: TRBD1; v_gene: TRBV19
CDR3nt: TGTGCCAGCAGTGAATCCGGGACTAGCAGGGAGACCCAGTACTTC; CDR3aa: CASSESGTSRETQYF; abundance: NA; j_gene: TRBJ2-5; d_gene: TRBD2; v_gene: TRBV25-1
CDR3nt: TGTGCCAGTAGTAGGACGGGGACAGGTCCGTACGAGCAGTACTTC; CDR3aa: CASSRTGTGPYEQYF; abundance: NA; j_gene: TRBJ2-7; d_gene: TRBD1; v_gene: TRBV19
CDR3nt: TGTGCCAGCAGCCAAACAGGGGGTAGCAATCAGCCCCAGCATTTT; CDR3aa: CASSQTGGSNQPQHF; abundance: NA; j_gene: TRBJ1-5; d_gene: TRBD1; v_gene: TRBV14
CDR3nt: TGTGCCAGCAGTGAACTACTAGCGGGCACAGATACGCAGTATTTT; CDR3aa: CASSELLAGTDTQYF; abundance: NA; j_gene: TRBJ2-3; d_gene: TRBD2; v_gene: TRBV2
CDR3nt: TGTGCCAGCAGCTACGGAGAAAGCTACACCTTC; CDR3aa: CASSYGESYTF; abundance: NA; j_gene: TRBJ1-2; d_gene: NA; v_gene: TRBV9
CDR3nt: TGTGCCAGCAGCTTGTCGTCAGGGAGGACAGATACGCAGTATTTT; CDR3aa: CASSLSSGRTDTQYF; abundance: NA; j_gene: TRBJ2-3; d_gene: NA; v_gene: TRBV7-2
CDR3nt: TGTGCCAGCAGCTTGGGGGAGACTGGGGCCAACGTCCTGACTTTC; CDR3aa: CASSLGETGANVLTF; abundance: NA; j_gene: TRBJ2-6; d_gene: NA; v_gene: TRBV5-5
CDR3nt: TGTGCCAGCAGCCCCTACCGGGATACGGGCTACACCTTC; CDR3aa: CASSPYRDTGYTF; abundance: NA; j_gene: TRBJ1-2; d_gene: NA; v_gene: TRBV7-3
CDR3nt: TGCAGCGTTGATGACAGAGTAGGCGAGCAGTACTTC; CDR3aa: CSVDDRVGEQYF; abundance: NA; j_gene: TRBJ2-7; d_gene: NA; v_gene: TRBV29-1
CDR3nt: TGTGCCAGCAGTGAACAGGGCAACGATGAGCAGTTCTTC; CDR3aa: CASSEQGNDEQFF; abundance: NA; j_gene: TRBJ2-1; d_gene: NA; v_gene: TRBV25-1
CDR3nt: TGCGCCAGCAGCCAAGATAACCCAGGGGGGACAGACTATGGCTACACCTTC; CDR3aa: CASSQDNPGGTDYGYTF; abundance: NA; j_gene: TRBJ1-2; d_gene: TRBD1; v_gene: TRBV4-3
CDR3nt: TGTGCCAGCAGATTCTCCGTCTACGAGCAGTACTTC; CDR3aa: CASRFSVYEQYF; abundance: NA; j_gene: TRBJ2-7; d_gene: NA; v_gene: TRBV14
CDR3nt: TGTGCCACCAGTGATCCCGGTAATGAAAAACTGTTTTTT; CDR3aa: CATSDPGNEKLFF; abundance: NA; j_gene: TRBJ1-4; d_gene: NA; v_gene: TRBV24-1
CDR3nt: TGTGCCACCAGTGACCAGACAGGGGGGACTAGCGGGGCAACCTACAATGAGCAGTTCTTC; CDR3aa: CATSDQTGGTSGATYNEQFF; abundance: NA; j_gene: TRBJ2-1; d_gene: TRBD2; v_gene: TRBV24-1
CDR3nt: TGTGCCAGCAGCAACGAGGGAGGGCGGGATACGCAGTATTTT; CDR3aa: CASSNEGGRDTQYF; abundance: NA; j_gene: TRBJ2-3; d_gene: TRBD2; v_gene: TRBV3-1/TRBV3-2
CDR3nt: TGTGCCAGCAGCCCCCAGACAGAAATCTATGGCTACACCTTC; CDR3aa: CASSPQTEIYGYTF; abundance: NA; j_gene: TRBJ1-2; d_gene: NA; v_gene: TRBV7-9
CDR3nt: TGTGCCAGCAGCTTGGCGGGACTAGACTACAATGAGCAGTTCTTC; CDR3aa: CASSLAGLDYNEQFF; abundance: few; j_gene: TRBJ2-1; d_gene: TRBD2; v_gene: TRBV7-3
CDR3nt: TGTGCCGGCAGTGTTCTAGCCAAAAACATTCAGTACTTC; CDR3aa: CAGSVLAKNIQYF; abundance: NA; j_gene: TRBJ2-4; d_gene: NA; v_gene: TRBV2
CDR3nt: TGTGCCAGCAGCCTACGCCAAGGGGGCGGAGAGACCCAGTACTTC; CDR3aa: CASSLRQGGGETQYF; abundance: NA; j_gene: TRBJ2-5; d_gene: TRBD1; v_gene: TRBV6-5
CDR3nt: TGTGCCAGCAGCTTCTTGGGGGGGTACCAAGAGACCCAGTACTTC; CDR3aa: CASSFLGGYQETQYF; abundance: NA; j_gene: TRBJ2-5; d_gene: TRBD2; v_gene: TRBV7-3
CDR3nt: TGTGCCAGCAGTTCCCACCGACTAGCAGCGTACGAGCAGTACTTC; CDR3aa: CASSSHRLAAYEQYF; abundance: NA; j_gene: TRBJ2-7; d_gene: TRBD2; v_gene: TRBV27
CDR3nt: TGTGCCTGGAGTGGCGGGACAGGGAGGACCCAGTACTTC; CDR3aa: CAWSGGTGRTQYF; abundance: NA; j_gene: TRBJ2-5; d_gene: TRBD1; v_gene: TRBV30
CDR3nt: TGTGCCACCAAGACAGGGGTCGAGACTGAAGCTTTCTTT; CDR3aa: CATKTGVETEAFF; abundance: NA; j_gene: TRBJ1-1; d_gene: TRBD1; v_gene: TRBV27
CDR3nt: TGCGCCAGCAGCTTGGGGGACAGGGTTGAAAAACTGTTTTTT; CDR3aa: CASSLGDRVEKLFF; abundance: once; j_gene: TRBJ1-4; d_gene: TRBD1; v_gene: TRBV5-1
CDR3nt: TGTGCCATCCAAGCGGATACTGAAGCTTTCTTT; CDR3aa: CAIQADTEAFF; abundance: NA; j_gene: TRBJ1-1; d_gene: NA; v_gene: TRBV10-3
CDR3nt: TGTGCCAGCAGTGAGGGGCAAACAACAGGCAATCAGCCCCAGCATTTT; CDR3aa: CASSEGQTTGNQPQHF; abundance: NA; j_gene: TRBJ1-5; d_gene: NA; v_gene: TRBV2
CDR3nt: TGTGCCAGTAGTTCCGTTGACAGGGGAGAGGATCAGCCCCAGCATTTT; CDR3aa: CASSSVDRGEDQPQHF; abundance: NA; j_gene: TRBJ1-5; d_gene: TRBD1; v_gene: TRBV19
CDR3nt: TGCAGTGCTAGTAGGACAGGGCGGTCTGGTGAAGCTTTCTTT; CDR3aa: CSASRTGRSGEAFF; abundance: once; j_gene: TRBJ1-1; d_gene: TRBD1; v_gene: TRBV20-1
CDR3nt: TGTGCCAGCAGACTAATTACAGGGGGCTATGGCTACACCTTC; CDR3aa: CASRLITGGYGYTF; abundance: NA; j_gene: TRBJ1-2; d_gene: TRBD1; v_gene: TRBV2
CDR3nt: TGTGCCAGCGAGGGGCTAGCGGGCGCCGGGGAGCTGTTTTTT; CDR3aa: CASEGLAGAGELFF; abundance: NA; j_gene: TRBJ2-2; d_gene: TRBD2; v_gene: TRBV3-1/TRBV3-2
CDR3nt: TGTGCCAGCAGTGCGGACAGGTCCTACGAGCAGTACTTC; CDR3aa: CASSADRSYEQYF; abundance: once; j_gene: TRBJ2-7; d_gene: TRBD1; v_gene: TRBV2
CDR3nt: TGTGCCAGCAGCTTAGAGACAGGGGATCTTTACGAGCAGTACTTC; CDR3aa: CASSLETGDLYEQYF; abundance: many; j_gene: TRBJ2-7; d_gene: TRBD1; v_gene: TRBV11-3
CDR3nt: TGTGCCAGCACCTCCGGACTAGCCTACGAGCAGTACTTC; CDR3aa: CASTSGLAYEQYF; abundance: once; j_gene: TRBJ2-7; d_gene: TRBD2; v_gene: TRBV11-3
CDR3nt: TGCAGCGTTGGTGGCGGGACAGGGTCCACAGATACGCAGTATTTT; CDR3aa: CSVGGGTGSTDTQYF; abundance: NA; j_gene: TRBJ2-3; d_gene: TRBD1; v_gene: TRBV29-1
CDR3nt: TGTGCCAGTAGTGCATCGCAAGCCACTGAAGCTTTCTTT; CDR3aa: CASSASQATEAFF; abundance: NA; j_gene: TRBJ1-1; d_gene: NA; v_gene: TRBV19
CDR3nt: TGTGCCAGCACCCGTAAGGCGCCAGGCGCTGGCGAAAAACTGTTTTTT; CDR3aa: CASTRKAPGAGEKLFF; abundance: NA; j_gene: TRBJ1-4; d_gene: NA; v_gene: TRBV27